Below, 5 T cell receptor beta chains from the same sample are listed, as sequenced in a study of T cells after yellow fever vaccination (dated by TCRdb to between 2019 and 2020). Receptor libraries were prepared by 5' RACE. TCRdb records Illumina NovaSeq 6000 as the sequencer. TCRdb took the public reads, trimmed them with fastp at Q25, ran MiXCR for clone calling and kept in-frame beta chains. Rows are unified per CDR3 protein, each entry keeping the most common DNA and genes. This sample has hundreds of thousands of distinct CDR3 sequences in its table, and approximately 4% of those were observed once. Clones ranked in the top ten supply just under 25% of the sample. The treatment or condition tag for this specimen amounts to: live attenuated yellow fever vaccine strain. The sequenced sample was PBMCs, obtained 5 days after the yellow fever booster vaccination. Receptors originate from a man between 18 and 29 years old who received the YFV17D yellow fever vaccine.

As DNA, the CDR3 is TGTGCCAGCCGGTCGAGGGGGCTTGATGGCTACACCTTC. Translated, it gives CASRSRGLDGYTF. The rearrangement uses TRBV27 and TRBJ1-2; 7 bases match TRBD1. The J segment lost 6 bases and the V segment lost 8 bases, leaving 9 bases of the junction unmatched. The CDR3 extends over 13 amino acids. Per germline, CDR1 MNHEY and CDR2 SMNVEV (reference sequence).

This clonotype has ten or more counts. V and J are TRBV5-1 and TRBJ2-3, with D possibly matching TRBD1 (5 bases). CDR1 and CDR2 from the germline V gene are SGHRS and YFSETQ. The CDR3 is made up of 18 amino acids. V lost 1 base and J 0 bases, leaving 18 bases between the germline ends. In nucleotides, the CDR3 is TGCGCCAGCAGCTTGTGGGGCTGGAACGGACGTAGCACAGATACGCAGTATTTT. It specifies CASSLWGWNGRSTDTQYF. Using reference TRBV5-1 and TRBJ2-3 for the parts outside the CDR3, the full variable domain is KAGVTQTPRYLIKTRGQQVTLSCSPISGHRSVSWYQQTPGQGLQFLFEYFSETQRNKGNFPGRFSGRQFSNSRSEMNVSTLELGDSALYLCASSLWGWNGRSTDTQYFGPGTRLTVL.

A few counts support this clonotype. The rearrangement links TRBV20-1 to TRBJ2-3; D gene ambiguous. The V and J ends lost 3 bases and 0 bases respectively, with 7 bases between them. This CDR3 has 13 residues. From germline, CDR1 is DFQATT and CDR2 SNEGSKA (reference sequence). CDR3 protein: CSASWGSTDTQYF. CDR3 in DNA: TGCAGTGCTAGTTGGGGAAGCACAGATACGCAGTATTTT.

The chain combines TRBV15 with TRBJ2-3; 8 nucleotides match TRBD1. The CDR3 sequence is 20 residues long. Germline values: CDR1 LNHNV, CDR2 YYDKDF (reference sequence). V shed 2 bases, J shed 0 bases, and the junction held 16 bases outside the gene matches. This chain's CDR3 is CATSRTSGGRPESSTDTQYF. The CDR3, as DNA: TGTGCCACCAGCAGAACCTCAGGGGGCCGCCCTGAATCTAGCACAGATACGCAGTATTTT.

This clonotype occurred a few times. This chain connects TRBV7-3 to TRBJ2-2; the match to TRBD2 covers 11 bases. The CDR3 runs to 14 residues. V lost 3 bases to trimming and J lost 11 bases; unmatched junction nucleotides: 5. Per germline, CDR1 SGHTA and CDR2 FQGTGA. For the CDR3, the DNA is TGTGCCAGCAGCTTGACTAGCGGGGCTTACGAGCTGTTTTTT. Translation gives CASSLTSGAYELFF.